This T cell receptor beta chain derives from a study of T cells in Graves' hyperthyroidism and ophthalmopathy. In its sample, this clonotype was seen a few times. Compared with germline, one end of the junction differs, possibly owing to a read error. Template material for amplifying TCR beta CDR3 regions consisted of RNA transcripts. TCR CDR3 regions were first amplified by RT-PCR with HTBI primers. TCRdb processed the multiplex PCR reads anew with MiXCR; each CDR3 protein has one entry. The sample yields a few hundred thousand distinct CDR3 sequences, around a fifth seen once. Germline V gene data show CDR1 as SGHTA and CDR2 as FQGTGA. The CDR3 length is 17 residues.

The V and J genes are TRBV7-3 and TRBJ1-5; D possibly corresponds to TRBD1 (5 bases). The TCR originated in a woman aged 70 to 79 with Graves' ophthalmopathy. The sequencing input was blood. As DNA, the CDR3 is TGTGCCAGCAGATTAAACCGGAGTCGGGGGAGCAATCAGCCCCAGCATTTT. Amino acids: CASRLNRSRGSNQPQHF. Variable domain in full (rest from reference TRBV7-3 and TRBJ1-5): GAGVSQTPSNKVTEKGKYVELRCDPISGHTALYWYRQSLGQGPEFLIYFQGTGAADDSGLPNDRFFAVRPEGSVSTLKIQRTERGDSAVYLCASRLNRSRGSNQPQHFGDGTRLSIL.